One sample yielded the 18 T cell receptor beta chains listed below, sequenced in a study of PD-L1 blockade in urothelial cancer. Profiling relied on immunoSEQ multiplex PCR, and the TCRdb table lists in-frame clones only, not all of them. The sample carries about 20,000 clones, around 88% recorded once. Here the sequenced sample was PBMCs, taken around atezolizumab (anti-PD-L1) treatment. Receptors were obtained from a man aged 50 to 59 with urothelial cancer.

This clone has only one observation. The chain joins TRBV25-1 to TRBJ2-5; D might be TRBD1 (6 bases). Germline CDR1 and CDR2: MGHDK and SYGVNS. This CDR3 contains 14 residues. V was cut by 3 bases and J by 7 bases, with 15 bases left in between. The CDR3: CASSDPWTAGTQYF. In DNA form, the CDR3 reads TGTGCCAGCAGTGACCCATGGACAGCAGGGACCCAGTACTTC.

The chain joins TRBV11-2 to TRBJ2-6; 7 bases are a match to TRBD1. The V segment lost 2 bases and the J segment 1 base; nucleotides outside the gene matches: 8. Germline values: CDR1 SGHAT, CDR2 FQNNGV. This CDR3 spans 18 amino acids. CDR3 DNA: TGTGCCAGCAGCTTATTAGGGGGCGCAAGGTCTGGGGCCAACGTCCTGACTTTC. Protein sequence: CASSLLGGARSGANVLTF.

The gene calls are TRBV30 and TRBJ1-4, with D possibly TRBD1 on 6 matching bases. The CDR3 contains 15 residues. Germline assignment: CDR1 GTSNPN and CDR2 SVGIG (reference sequence). Trimming pared 2 bases from V and 6 bases from J, leaving 16 bases between. The CDR3 spells CAWSWETGAYEKLFF. CDR3 nucleotide sequence: TGTGCCTGGAGTTGGGAGACAGGAGCGTATGAAAAACTGTTTTTT. The entire variable domain, with the rest obtained from reference TRBV30 and TRBJ1-4, is as follows: SQTIHQWPATLVQPVGSPLSLECTVEGTSNPNLYWYRQAAGRGLQLLFYSVGIGQISSEVPQNLSASRPQDRQFILSSKKLLLSDSGFYLCAWSWETGAYEKLFFGSGTQLSVL.

V and J are TRBV10-3 and TRBJ2-7; D is perhaps TRBD1 (6 bases). From germline, CDR1 is ENHRY and CDR2 SYGVKD. This CDR3 comprises 16 residues. The germline V and J ends were trimmed by 0 bases and 3 bases, with 15 bases remaining between them. Here the CDR3 DNA reads TGTGCCATCAGTGAGTCGATCAGGACAGACCACTACGAGCAGTACTTC. Its translation is CAISESIRTDHYEQYF.

The chain has TRBV2 and TRBJ2-7, with 10 bases fitting TRBD2. V was pared by 4 bases and J by 0 bases, with 6 bases of the junction left unmatched. Germline values: CDR1 SNHLY, CDR2 FYNNEI. This CDR3 comprises 16 residues. In DNA, the CDR3 is TGTGCCAGCAGTGGGATAGCGGGGGGCTACTCCTACGAGCAGTACTTC. It yields the protein CASSGIAGGYSYEQYF.

This chain uses TRBV28 with TRBJ2-5; the match to TRBD2 covers 13 bases. Germline V gene lookup returns CDR1 MDHEN and CDR2 SYDVKM. This CDR3 comprises 17 residues. Trimming removed 7 bases from V and 4 bases from J; junction bases left unmatched: 12. The chain's CDR3 is CASNPGTSGNGRETQYF. The CDR3 DNA follows: TGTGCCAGCAACCCCGGGACTAGCGGGAACGGTAGAGAGACCCAGTACTTC. Based on the CDR3 plus reference TRBV28 and TRBJ2-5, the full variable domain is DVKVTQSSRYLVKRTGEKVFLECVQDMDHENMFWYRQDPGLGLRLIYFSYDVKMKEKGDIPEGYSVSREKKERFSLILESASTNQTSMYLCASNPGTSGNGRETQYFGPGTRLLVL.

The V call is TRBV9, the J call TRBJ1-2, with 7 nucleotides matching TRBD1. Trimming cost V 3 bases and J 8 bases; bases outside gene matches: 7. The CDR3 consists of 13 residues. Per germline, CDR1 SGDLS and CDR2 YYNGEE. For the CDR3, the DNA is TGTGCCAGCAGCGAAGGACAGGACCTCGGCTACACCTTC. Translation gives CASSEGQDLGYTF.

This clone has a single count. The chain is built from TRBV27 and TRBJ2-3; 8 bases align to TRBD1. The CDR3 has 15 amino acids. Unmatched junction bases numbered 6, after V lost 5 bases and J lost 2 bases. Germline V gives CDR1 MNHEY, CDR2 SMNVEV (reference sequence). CDR3 DNA: TGTGCCAGCAGTCTCGGACAGGGACCCACAGATACGCAGTATTTT. This gives the protein CASSLGQGPTDTQYF.

This sequence joins TRBV5-1 and TRBJ2-7; no clear D gene. Germline V lookup: CDR1 SGHRS, CDR2 YFSETQ. The CDR3 is 13 residues long. V lost 4 bases and J lost 3, with 11 bases in between. The CDR3 DNA reads as TGCGCCAGCAGCGTTGACAAGCTCTACGAGCAGTACTTC. Translating it yields CASSVDKLYEQYF.

The rearrangement links TRBV7-2 to TRBJ2-1; 10 bases are shared with TRBD1. The length of the CDR3 is 15 residues. Germline lookup yields CDR1 SGHTA and CDR2 FQGNSA. Unmatched junction bases numbered 4, after V lost 6 bases and J lost 2 bases. The CDR3 here is CASRTGTGAYNEQFF. The CDR3 DNA is TGTGCCAGCAGAACCGGGACAGGGGCCTACAATGAGCAGTTCTTC.

Sample share makes this clone medium-sized. The V call is TRBV18, the J call TRBJ2-1, with 8 bases that match TRBD1. The CDR3 loop spans 16 amino acids. Germline assignment: CDR1 KGHSH and CDR2 LQKENI. V lost 0 bases and J lost 6; bases outside the gene matches: 7. The CDR3, as DNA: TGTGCCAGCTCACCACCCCTCCAGGGGGCCCCCAATGAGCAGTTCTTC. Translation: CASSPPLQGAPNEQFF. The variable domain in full, completed from reference TRBV18 and TRBJ2-1, reads NAGVMQNPRHLVRRRGQEARLRCSPMKGHSHVYWYRQLPEEGLKFMVYLQKENIIDESGMPKERFSAEFPKEGPSILRIQQVVRGDSAAYFCASSPPLQGAPNEQFFGPGTRLTVL.

This sequence joins TRBV7-3 and TRBJ2-5; TRBD2 might be the D (5 bases). Trimming pared 0 bases from V and 5 bases from J, leaving 13 bases between. CDR3 size: 15 residues. The germline V gene has CDR1 SGHTA and CDR2 FQGTGA. CDR3 sequence: CASSLTKSPGETQYF. CDR3 DNA: TGTGCCAGCAGCTTAACAAAGTCACCGGGGGAGACCCAGTACTTC.

This clone was counted a few times. The chain links TRBV2 to TRBJ2-1, with 14 bases fitting TRBD2. This CDR3 has 17 residues. Germline assignment: CDR1 SNHLY and CDR2 FYNNEI. Losses at the gene ends were 6 bases for V and 8 bases for J; bases not matched to a gene: 12. CDR3 region: CASSHYGLAGGVYEQFF. In DNA, the CDR3 is TGTGCCAGCAGCCACTACGGACTAGCGGGGGGAGTGTATGAGCAGTTCTTC.

A single count supports this clone. The rearrangement uses TRBV28 and TRBJ1-1; 12 bases are a match to TRBD1. V gave up 2 bases and J gave up 1 base; unmatched junction bases: 5. CDR1 and CDR2 from the germline V gene are MDHEN and SYDVKM. The CDR3 sequence is 17 residues long. CDR3 nucleotide sequence: TGTGCCAGCAGTTTAGGGACAGGGGGCTCCGGGAACACTGAAGCTTTCTTT. Protein sequence: CASSLGTGGSGNTEAFF.

This clone has just one count. J is TRBJ1-1 and V is TRBV11-1; a possible D gene is TRBD1 (6 bases). The V end lost 5 bases, the J end lost 2 bases, and 9 bases lay between the germline ends. CDR3 length: 13 amino acids. From germline, CDR1 is SGHAT and CDR2 FQDESV (reference sequence). The CDR3: CASSRQENTEAFF. The CDR3 region has the DNA TGTGCCAGCAGCCGACAGGAAAACACTGAAGCTTTCTTT. The full variable domain, with the rest looked up from reference TRBV11-1 and TRBJ1-1, is EAEVAQSPRYKITEKSQAVAFWCDPISGHATLYWYRQILGQGPELLVQFQDESVVDDSQLPKDRFSAERLKGVDSTLKIQPAELGDSAMYLCASSRQENTEAFFGQGTRLTVV.

The chain combines TRBV15 with TRBJ2-1, with TRBD1 as a possible D gene (6 bases). Trimming removed 0 bases from V and 0 bases from J, with 9 bases in between. Germline loops: CDR1 LNHNV, CDR2 YYDKDF (reference sequence). The CDR3 has 16 residues. This CDR3 reads CATSRDRGSSYNEQFF. Here the CDR3 DNA reads TGTGCCACCAGCAGAGATAGGGGGAGCTCCTACAATGAGCAGTTCTTC.

A note on this clone: Other DNA sequences in this sample translate to the same CDR3. The rearrangement links TRBV6-5 to TRBJ2-7; TRBD2 matches 12 bases. CDR1 and CDR2 (germline): MNHEY, SVGAGI. The CDR3 loop spans 16 amino acids. V was pared by 0 bases and J by 6 bases, with 6 bases of the junction left unmatched. The CDR3 loop reads CASSYSLAGGPGEQYF. As DNA, the CDR3 is TGTGCCAGCAGTTACTCCCTAGCGGGAGGGCCGGGCGAGCAGTACTTC.

There are a few counts of this clone. The chain has TRBV27 and TRBJ1-5; unclear D gene. Trimming removed 5 bases at V and 2 bases at J, with 22 bases between. Germline V lookup: CDR1 MNHEY, CDR2 SMNVEV (reference sequence). The CDR3 extends over 18 amino acids. The CDR3 DNA reads TGTGCCAGCAGTGAACAAACGCCGAGGGTGGGTGGCAATCAGCCCCAGCATTTT. This codes for CASSEQTPRVGGNQPQHF.